These 19 T cell receptor beta chains came from one sample sequenced in a study of PD-1 blockade in classical Hodgkin lymphoma. Profiling relied on immunoSEQ multiplex PCR, and the TCRdb table lists in-frame clones only, not all of them. Of more than 45,000 clones in the sample, approximately 70% are singletons; the top ten hold about 16%. Patients all relapsed after autologous stem cell transplantation, and there was variation in brentuximab vedotin exposure. The sample consisted of peripheral blood mononuclear cells (PBMCs), taken before the second cycle of nivolumab. These receptors came from a human donor with classical Hodgkin lymphoma.

J is TRBJ2-6 and V is TRBV7-2; 8 bases line up with TRBD1. This CDR3 has 19 residues. The V gene end was trimmed by 0 bases and the J gene end by 0 bases; junction bases not matched to a gene: 7. The germline V gene encodes CDR1 SGHTA and CDR2 FQGNSA. The CDR3 loop reads CASSLAVRTGPSGANVLTF. CDR3 bases: TGTGCCAGCAGCTTAGCAGTAAGGACAGGGCCCTCTGGGGCCAACGTCCTGACTTTC.

J is TRBJ2-1 and V is TRBV6-1; TRBD2 might be the D (6 bases). This CDR3 is built from 13 residues. V was shortened by 8 bases and J by 1 base, with 9 bases between the two germline ends. Germline lookup yields CDR1 MNHNS and CDR2 SASEGT. CDR3 nucleotide sequence: TGTGCCAGCCGGGACTGGTCCTACAATGAGCAGTTCTTC. Its protein is CASRDWSYNEQFF.

A single count supports this clone. V usage is TRBV15 and J usage is TRBJ2-5; D is ambiguous. The germline CDR1 and CDR2 sequences are LNHNV and YYDKDF (reference sequence). Trimming took off 0 bases at V and 4 bases at J, with 6 bases between the two ends. The CDR3 is 13 residues long. In DNA form, the CDR3 reads TGTGCCACCAGCAGAGATAGTCGAGAGACCCAGTACTTC. Protein: CATSRDSRETQYF.

V and J are TRBV25-1 and TRBJ1-4, with 9 nucleotides matching TRBD1. CDR1 is MGHDK, CDR2 SYGVNS, per germline. CDR3 length equals 13 residues. Trimming took 4 bases from V and 8 from J; bases not matched to a gene: 2. CDR3 nucleotide sequence: TGTGCCAGCAGTGGCGGACAGGGGGAAAAACTGTTTTTT. Its protein is CASSGGQGEKLFF.

Of note for this clone: Other DNA sequences in this specimen translate into the identical CDR3. The chain joins TRBV28 to TRBJ1-5; no firm D call. The germline V gene encodes CDR1 MDHEN and CDR2 SYDVKM. The ends were cut back, 3 bases at V and 4 bases at J, with 1 base in the middle. The CDR3 is made up of 11 amino acids. CDR3 protein: CASSFNQPQHF. The CDR3 DNA reads TGTGCCAGCAGTTTTAATCAGCCCCAGCATTTT.

The V call is TRBV19, the J call TRBJ2-3, with D maybe TRBD1 (6 bases). The CDR3 runs to 13 residues. Germline V lookup: CDR1 LNHDA, CDR2 SQIVND (reference sequence). V was shortened by 4 bases and J by 4 bases, with 9 bases between the two germline ends. As DNA, the CDR3 is TGTGCCAGTAGTAACAGGGTCCCAGATACGCAGTATTTT. Translation: CASSNRVPDTQYF.

The rearrangement joins TRBV7-9 to TRBJ2-5; D might be TRBD1 (6 bases). The V gene lost 8 bases and the J gene lost 5 bases, with 15 bases spanning the gap. The CDR3 covers 13 residues. Looked up from germline, CDR1 is SEHNR and CDR2 is FQNEAQ (reference sequence). The CDR3 protein is CASGVQGGETQYF. The DNA of the CDR3 is TGTGCCAGCGGAGTACAGGGTGGGGAGACCCAGTACTTC. The whole variable domain, remainder taken from reference TRBV7-9 and TRBJ2-5, is DTGVSQNPRHKITKRGQNVTFRCDPISEHNRLYWYRQTLGQGPEFLTYFQNEAQLEKSRLLSDRFSAERPKGSFSTLEIQRTEQGDSAMYLCASGVQGGETQYFGPGTRLLVL.

The chain carries TRBV28 and TRBJ2-3; D is unclear. The CDR3 totals 16 residues. With 2 bases removed from V and 2 bases from J, the gap between germline ends came to 14 bases. Germline values: CDR1 MDHEN, CDR2 SYDVKM. CDR3 loop: CASSLRPGALTDTQYF. The CDR3 DNA follows: TGTGCCAGCAGTTTAAGGCCAGGAGCGCTCACAGATACGCAGTATTTT. Looking up the rest from reference TRBV28 and TRBJ2-3 gives the full variable domain: DVKVTQSSRYLVKRTGEKVFLECVQDMDHENMFWYRQDPGLGLRLIYFSYDVKMKEKGDIPEGYSVSREKKERFSLILESASTNQTSMYLCASSLRPGALTDTQYFGPGTRLTVL.

V gene TRBV6-5 combines with J gene TRBJ2-2; unclear D gene. The V gene's germline CDR1 is MNHEY and CDR2 SVGAGI. Between the trimmed V and J ends, which lost 2 bases and 0 bases, there was a span of 7 bases. The CDR3 has 15 amino acids. The DNA of the CDR3 is TGTGCCAGCAGTTACCGGCCCGCGAACACCGGGGAGCTGTTTTTT. This codes for CASSYRPANTGELFF.

V gene TRBV6-1 combines with J gene TRBJ2-3; no clear D gene. Looked up from germline, CDR1 is MNHNS and CDR2 is SASEGT. The CDR3 extends over 15 amino acids. With 0 bases removed from V and 0 bases from J, the gap between germline ends came to 7 bases. The CDR3 DNA sequence: TGTGCCAGCAGTGAAGCCCAGATTAGCACAGATACGCAGTATTTT. Translating it yields CASSEAQISTDTQYF.

On this clone itself: Other DNA sequences in this sample translate to the same CDR3. The J gene is TRBJ2-7, the V gene TRBV7-2, with no clear D. Trimming took off 2 bases at V and 4 bases at J, with 6 bases between the two ends. The CDR3 consists of 12 residues. Germline CDR1 SGHTA, CDR2 FQGNSA. Here the CDR3 DNA reads TGTGCCAGCAGCTTACGCAGTTACGAGCAGTACTTC. It yields the protein CASSLRSYEQYF.

Worth noting for this clone: At the DNA level, this CDR3 is encoded by other sequences in the same sample as well. The gene calls are TRBV6-6 and TRBJ1-4; no reliable D call. Trimming removed 2 bases from V and 8 bases from J, with 9 bases in between. The CDR3 covers 13 residues. The germline gives CDR1 MNHNY, CDR2 SVGAGI (reference sequence). The CDR3 nucleotides are TGTGCCAGCAGTTACCCCGGGCCGGAAAAACTGTTTTTT. Encoded protein: CASSYPGPEKLFF.

The chain links TRBV12-5 to TRBJ2-2; 7 nucleotides match TRBD1. V trimming: 3 bases; J trimming: 0 bases; junction bases outside the gene matches: 7. CDR3 length equals 17 residues. Germline values: CDR1 LGHNT, CDR2 FRNRAP. The CDR3: CASGFNGGQPNTGELFF. The CDR3 bases are TGTGCTAGTGGTTTTAATGGGGGACAGCCGAACACCGGGGAGCTGTTTTTT.

This chain joins TRBV7-2 and TRBJ2-1, with D unresolved. The CDR3 is made up of 13 amino acids. V was pared by 6 bases and J by 9 bases, with 15 bases between. Germline CDR1 reads SGHTA; CDR2 reads FQGNSA. DNA of the CDR3: TGTGCCAGCAGTATCCCCCCGGTGGTTGAGCAGTTCTTC. Its translation: CASSIPPVVEQFF.

This clone was counted a few times. V and J are TRBV7-9 and TRBJ2-7, with D tentatively TRBD2 (5 bases). The CDR3 is 16 amino acids. The V end was cut by 0 bases, the J end by 1 base, with 13 bases between. Germline V CDR1 and CDR2: SEHNR, FQNEAQ (reference sequence). CDR3: CASSLADYPISYEQYF. CDR3 nucleotide sequence: TGTGCCAGCAGCTTAGCAGACTACCCGATTTCCTACGAGCAGTACTTC.

V gene TRBV28 combines with J gene TRBJ1-1; the D gene is possibly TRBD1 (5 bases). V was pared by 1 base and J by 6 bases, with 18 bases between. The CDR3 runs to 16 residues. Germline V gene data show CDR1 as MDHEN and CDR2 as SYDVKM. The CDR3 region is CASSLSGLGGTAEAFF. In DNA form, the CDR3 reads TGTGCCAGCAGTTTATCCGGTTTGGGGGGTACTGCTGAAGCTTTCTTT.

This clone was recorded a few times. J is TRBJ2-4 and V is TRBV19, with TRBD2 matching over 7 bases. The CDR3 sequence is 18 residues long. Germline loops: CDR1 LNHDA, CDR2 SQIVND (reference sequence). After removal of 7 bases from V and 0 bases from J, the junction contained 15 bases not matched to a gene. The CDR3 sequence is CASKPRGGGELAKNIQYF. As DNA, the CDR3 is TGTGCCAGTAAGCCCCGCGGGGGAGGGGAACTAGCCAAAAACATTCAGTACTTC.

This chain links TRBV5-1 with TRBJ2-7; 7 bases line up with TRBD1. After removal of 2 bases from V and 0 bases from J, the junction contained 5 bases not matched to a gene. This CDR3 contains 15 residues. Germline V gene data show CDR1 as SGHRS and CDR2 as YFSETQ. For the CDR3, the DNA is TGCGCCAGCAGCTTCCACCGGGACAGCTCCTACGAGCAGTACTTC. Residues: CASSFHRDSSYEQYF.

V usage is TRBV9 and J usage is TRBJ2-7, with 7 bases lining up with TRBD2. Per the germline V gene, CDR1 is SGDLS and CDR2 is YYNGEE. J was trimmed by 6 bases and V by 0 bases; bases with no gene match: 9. The CDR3 runs 15 residues. CDR3 in DNA: TGTGCCAGCAGCGTAGGCGCTAGCGGCCACGGCGAGCAGTACTTC. Translation: CASSVGASGHGEQYF.